This T cell receptor (beta chain) appears in the sequencing data of a study of CD8 T cells in ankylosing spondylitis. This clonotype was picked up a small number of times. The antigen remains undetermined. Study-wide points: Characteristic, it appeared, of ankylosing spondylitis blood was a TCR beta motif of eight highly homologous variants. Significant enrichment of disease-linked clones was reported in matched ankylosing spondylitis synovial fluid. Some motif variants were previously reported in reactive arthritis synovial fluid and blood. Peripheral blood samples showed relatively rare disease-linked clones, and these clones were CD8+.

Germline V lookup: CDR1 SGHAT, CDR2 FQNNGV. This CDR3 is built from 12 residues. With 5 bases removed from V and 6 bases from J, the gap between germline ends came to 7 bases. Quantitative molecular-barcoded 5'-RACE generated the TCR beta libraries. Each CDR3 protein gets one entry after TCRdb re-called the 5' RACE reads with MiXCR. This sample has about 90,000 distinct CDR3 sequences, with approximately 9.6% found just once. The receptor was isolated from a male donor with ankylosing spondylitis. The source material was blood, either unsorted or a sorted T cell fraction (not recorded which). This chain connects TRBV11-2 to TRBJ2-2; the D is unclear. CDR3 sequence reads: CASSGWSGELFF. The CDR3 DNA sequence: TGTGCCAGCAGCGGGTGGTCCGGGGAGCTGTTTTTT.